Listed here are 19 T cell receptor beta chains from one sample, sequenced in a study of shared T cell receptors in the human thymus. Profiling relied on immunoSEQ multiplex PCR, and the TCRdb table lists in-frame clones only, not all of them. The repertoire consists of 650,000 to 950,000 clones, with approximately 83% occurring once and the leading ten covering around 0.0099%. The data also belong to a second study, concerning human thymus T cells.

Sequenced input: thymocytes. The receptors were gathered from a girl under two years old with a congenital heart defect.

Comments on this clone: This CDR3 is also generated by other DNA sequences in the sample. The chain recombines TRBV10-3 with TRBJ1-6; 8 bases match TRBD1. With V trimmed by 6 bases and J by 13 bases, 11 bases remained unmatched. The CDR3 runs 14 residues. Germline values: CDR1 ENHRY, CDR2 SYGVKD. CDR3 nucleotides: TGTGCCATCAGAGCCCACAGGGGGGGTTCCCCCCTCCACTTT. The encoded protein is CAIRAHRGGSPLHF.

The genes are TRBV6-6 and TRBJ2-1; the match to TRBD2 covers 11 bases. This CDR3 is built from 16 residues. V shed 2 bases, J shed 9 bases, and the junction held 9 bases outside the gene matches. Germline V gene lookup returns CDR1 MNHNY and CDR2 SVGAGI (reference sequence). The CDR3 loop is CASSYPFSGGAGEQFF. As DNA, the CDR3 is TGTGCCAGCAGTTACCCCTTTAGCGGGGGGGCGGGTGAGCAGTTCTTC.

The chain links TRBV15 to TRBJ1-5, with a possible D match to TRBD1 (6 bases). Germline values: CDR1 LNHNV, CDR2 YYDKDF (reference sequence). The CDR3 sequence is 18 residues long. The V end was cut by 0 bases, the J end by 3 bases, with 18 bases between. The DNA of the CDR3 is TGTGCCACCAGCAGAGATATAAGGGTAGGGGGAGACAATCAGCCCCAGCATTTT. This gives the protein CATSRDIRVGGDNQPQHF. The complete variable domain, with remaining parts taken from reference TRBV15 and TRBJ1-5, reads DAMVIQNPRYQVTQFGKPVTLSCSQTLNHNVMYWYQQKSSQAPKLLFHYYDKDFNNEADTPDNFQSRRPNTSFCFLDIRSPGLGDTAMYLCATSRDIRVGGDNQPQHFGDGTRLSIL.

This clone was picked up a small number of times. This chain connects TRBV19 to TRBJ1-5; D unresolved. V was trimmed by 0 bases and J by 0 bases, leaving 12 bases between them. Per the germline V gene, CDR1 is LNHDA and CDR2 is SQIVND (reference sequence). CDR3 size: 17 residues. CDR3 in amino acids: CASSIDARRHSNQPQHF. Written as DNA, the CDR3 is TGTGCCAGTAGTATAGATGCGCGAAGACATAGCAATCAGCCCCAGCATTTT. The full variable domain, completed using reference TRBV19 and TRBJ1-5, is DGGITQSPKYLFRKEGQNVTLSCEQNLNHDAMYWYRQDPGQGLRLIYYSQIVNDFQKGDIAEGYSVSREKKESFPLTVTSAQKNPTAFYLCASSIDARRHSNQPQHFGDGTRLSIL.

Of note for this clone: Sequence at one end of the junction differs from germline and may be a read error. The rearrangement uses TRBV6-6 and TRBJ2-7, with D uncertain. The CDR3 sequence is 11 residues long. Looked up from germline, CDR1 is MNHNY and CDR2 is SVGAGI (reference sequence). The CDR3 region is CASSYGQDLNF. The CDR3 region has the DNA TGTGCCAGCAGTTACGGGCAGGATCTGAACTTC.

This chain connects TRBV18 to TRBJ2-7; tentatively, D is TRBD1 (7 bases). CDR1 and CDR2 from the germline V gene are KGHSH and LQKENI. V was trimmed by 5 bases and J by 5 bases, leaving 13 bases between them. The CDR3 loop spans 13 amino acids. The CDR3 region is CASSSRGVDEQYF. The DNA of the CDR3 is TGTGCCAGCTCATCCAGGGGGGTTGACGAGCAGTACTTC.

This chain uses TRBV7-9 with TRBJ2-5; 11 nucleotides line up with TRBD1. Germline trimming cut 6 bases from V and 3 bases from J; bases unmatched to any gene: 12. The CDR3 runs 17 residues. CDR1 and CDR2 (germline): SEHNR, FQNEAQ (reference sequence). Written as DNA, the CDR3 is TGTGCCAGCAGGCCTGAGGACAGGGGGCGCGGGGAAGAGACCCAGTACTTC. Encoded protein: CASRPEDRGRGEETQYF.

V usage is TRBV27 and J usage is TRBJ1-5; no reliable D call. The V gene lost 5 bases and the J gene lost 0 bases, with 20 bases spanning the gap. This CDR3 has 18 amino acids. Per the germline V gene, CDR1 is MNHEY and CDR2 is SMNVEV (reference sequence). The CDR3: CASSPSGLYSISNQPQHF. Here the CDR3 DNA reads TGTGCCAGCAGTCCGAGCGGACTGTATTCTATTAGCAATCAGCCCCAGCATTTT.

The J gene is TRBJ1-2, the V gene TRBV16; tentatively, D is TRBD1 (5 bases). Germline lookup yields CDR1 KGHSY and CDR2 FQNENV. The CDR3 contains 15 residues. V was shortened by 0 bases and J by 5 bases, with 13 bases between the two germline ends. DNA of the CDR3: TGTGCCAGCAGCCAATCACAGACAGACACTTATGGCTACACCTTC. Its translation: CASSQSQTDTYGYTF.

This chain joins TRBV12-5 and TRBJ1-1, with D maybe TRBD1 (6 bases). V was trimmed by 4 bases and J by 4 bases, leaving 13 bases between them. CDR3 size: 14 residues. CDR1 and CDR2 (germline): LGHNT, FRNRAP. The CDR3 is CASGWGGEGTEAFF. The DNA of the CDR3 is TGTGCTAGTGGTTGGGGGGGCGAGGGCACTGAAGCTTTCTTT.

J is TRBJ2-1 and V is TRBV15; TRBD2 matches at 11 bases. The germline V gene has CDR1 LNHNV and CDR2 YYDKDF (reference sequence). The CDR3 consists of 18 residues. Unmatched junction bases numbered 9, after V lost 3 bases and J lost 2 bases. The CDR3 spells CATSSAKRTSGPYNEQFF. CDR3 nucleotide sequence: TGTGCCACCAGCAGCGCTAAACGGACTAGCGGGCCCTACAATGAGCAGTTCTTC.

The chain combines TRBV11-2 with TRBJ1-2, with 7 bases fitting TRBD1. CDR3 length: 16 amino acids. The V segment lost 5 bases and the J segment 2 bases; nucleotides outside the gene matches: 11. CDR1 is SGHAT, CDR2 FQNNGV, per germline. The CDR3 here is CASSPGQRASNYGYTF. The DNA for the CDR3 is TGTGCCAGCAGCCCGGGACAGAGAGCCTCCAACTATGGCTACACCTTC.

The V call is TRBV18, the J call TRBJ1-5; 7 nucleotides agree with TRBD1. V lost 5 bases to trimming and J lost 0 bases; unmatched junction nucleotides: 4. CDR1 is KGHSH, CDR2 LQKENI, per germline. CDR3 size: 15 residues. CDR3 DNA sequence: TGTGCCAGCTCATTCGGGACAGTTAGCAATCAGCCCCAGCATTTT. Its protein product is CASSFGTVSNQPQHF.

This clone was detected once. The V and J genes are TRBV27 and TRBJ2-7, with 8 positions matching TRBD2. CDR1 and CDR2 (germline): MNHEY, SMNVEV (reference sequence). The J segment lost 2 bases and the V segment lost 6 bases, leaving 12 bases of the junction unmatched. This CDR3 is 16 amino acids long. This CDR3 is CASSFTWTSSAYEQYF. The DNA of the CDR3 is TGTGCCAGCAGCTTCACATGGACTAGCTCCGCCTACGAGCAGTACTTC.

The chain has TRBV28 and TRBJ1-5; 7 positions agree with TRBD1. Germline CDR1 is MDHEN and CDR2 is SYDVKM. Trimming at V came to 6 bases and at J to 0 bases, leaving 32 bases not matched to a gene. The CDR3 sequence is 24 residues long. This chain's CDR3 is CASSPRTGTCKASKPLYSNQPQHF. The CDR3 bases are TGTGCCAGCAGCCCCCGGACAGGAACGTGTAAGGCTTCGAAGCCCCTATATAGCAATCAGCCCCAGCATTTT.

The chain joins TRBV5-1 to TRBJ1-2; TRBD1 aligns across 10 bases. Germline-derived CDR1 and CDR2 are SGHRS and YFSETQ. The CDR3 contains 14 residues. Trimming at V came to 3 bases and at J to 8 bases, leaving 7 bases not matched to a gene. This chain's CDR3 is CASSSPGTGVGYTF. CDR3 coding DNA: TGCGCCAGCAGCTCTCCCGGGACAGGGGTGGGCTACACCTTC.

This rearrangement joins TRBV2 to TRBJ1-1; D is possibly TRBD1 (6 bases). CDR1 SNHLY and CDR2 FYNNEI come from the germline V gene. The V end was cut by 7 bases, the J end by 9 bases, with 30 bases between. The CDR3 has 17 residues. The CDR3 protein is CASTRPTPPRGQRQAFF. The CDR3 region has the DNA TGTGCCAGCACCCGCCCGACCCCCCCCAGGGGCCAGCGTCAAGCTTTCTTT.

The chain has TRBV7-4 and TRBJ1-1, with 7 positions matching TRBD1. This CDR3 spans 16 amino acids. V trimming: 5 bases; J trimming: 3 bases; junction bases outside the gene matches: 12. CDR1 is SGHVT and CDR2 is SQSDAQ in the germline V gene. CDR3 amino acids: CASSPEAWTGHTEAFF. CDR3 coding DNA: TGTGCCAGCAGCCCGGAAGCCTGGACAGGCCACACTGAAGCTTTCTTT.

V is TRBV15 and J is TRBJ1-2; 9 nucleotides line up with TRBD1. The junction had 8 bases not matched to a gene; V was cut back by 0 bases and J by 3 bases. CDR3 length: 17 amino acids. Germline CDR1 reads LNHNV; CDR2 reads YYDKDF (reference sequence). In DNA form, the CDR3 reads TGTGCCACCAGCAGAGATGCCGGGACAGGGCCTTACTATGGCTACACCTTC. Translation: CATSRDAGTGPYYGYTF.